This entry is about one TCR beta chain. This clone was picked up a small number of times. This clone's antigen is unknown. Per-nucleotide qualities are absent, and no much larger clonotype sits a single base away. Based on the germline V gene, the CDR1 and CDR2 sequences are SQVTM and ANQGSEA. V is pared back by 4 bases and J by 5 bases, with 14 bases lying between the germline termini. Its CDR3 holds 13 amino acids, cysteine through phenylalanine. Just the 39-base CDR3 DNA is kept, in frame starting at base 1. This sample is part of a study of cytotoxic CD8 clonotypes in ibrutinib-treated CLL (dated by TCRdb to the early 2020s). About the investigation overall: In this cohort, 15 or so patients were treatment-naive and approximately 10 were relapsed/refractory, while fewer than 18 had unmutated IGHV. Cryopreserved peripheral blood mononuclear cells were collected before treatment, at response, and at either disease progression or sustained remission. Responses were partial in around 24 patients and complete in 2; after median roughly 69 months follow-up, roughly 15 stayed in remission and 12 progressed. Response samples were taken after a median of 12 months on treatment, ranging from 6 to 36 months. All remission and progressive disease samples were collected while patients were still receiving ibrutinib. Samples averaged approximately 260,000 productive templates and approximately 100,000 productive rearrangements. Of the 80 to 95 participants in the trial, roughly 26 had longitudinal samples available.

A MiSeq instrument was used for deep resolution sequencing, which targeted depths ranging from 1 in 1 million up to 1 in 200,000 T cells, with coverage averaging 10x for each clonotype. The immunoSEQ hsTCRB Kit was used to generate the TCR beta libraries. The authors processed their data as follows. The data were analyzed with ImmunoSEQ Analyzer and ImmunoSEQ Data Assistant, and V, D and J gene assignments followed IMGT definitions. Clonality, which ranges from 0 to 1, was calculated as one minus the normalized Shannon entropy of productive rearrangement frequencies. Public clonotype analysis was restricted to overrepresented clonotypes comprising at least 0.05% of each patient's repertoire. Roughly 12 age-matched healthy donor repertoires from immuneACCESS were used as controls for clonality. What TCRdb holds here is the immuneACCESS table cut down to in-frame rearrangements. Part of the clones is not present; checked against another copy, under half of the missing clones reflect an unresolved V gene, and the others are unexplained. V and J calls and clone size are given by that table; D and trimming were obtained from the DNA. This sample gives about 50,000 clones in total; approximately 53% of them show up just once. The ten largest clones capture 32% of the sample.

Broad study findings and their caveats: Lymph node repertoires were not examined, and the timing of sampling was not matched between patients in sustained remission and those whose disease progressed. Public clonotypes were found to be uncommon and were observed to contract or remain stable during treatment; the increase in clonality was shown to reflect expansion of private clonotypes at ibrutinib response. Clonality rose at ibrutinib response, remained stable during sustained remission, and dropped back toward baseline at progression. At baseline, clonality was higher than in age-matched healthy donors and showed a strong correlation with circulating CD8+ T-cell counts.

Reading the label with the study, this specimen's time point is: about a year on ibrutinib. For TCR beta library preparation, about 2 micrograms of genomic DNA were isolated from cryopreserved PBMCs. High-throughput TCR beta sequencing was performed on longitudinal blood samples from CLL patients receiving ibrutinib monotherapy. The patients were enrolled in a single-center, open-label phase 2 trial of ibrutinib monotherapy. The sequence is built from TRBV29-1 and TRBJ2-5; D gene: possibly TRBD2, on 7 matching bases. The TCR was taken from a human donor with chronic lymphocytic leukemia. The specimen comprised PBMCs, sampled after 12 months of ibrutinib treatment. The encoded CDR3 is CSVGGGRQETQYF. In nucleotide form, the sequence is TGCAGCGTTGGGGGGGGCCGGCAGGAGACCCAGTACTTC.